The next 19 T cell receptor beta chains were all read from a single sample in a study of T cell responses to AZD1222 COVID-19 vaccine. Produced via immunoSEQ multiplex PCR; TCRdb's table is partial and in-frame only. Among around 160,000 clones, approximately 94% were seen once, and the ten largest hold roughly 4.6%. The sequences come from peripheral blood, collected 28 days after the second AZD1222 dose. The receptors originated from an adult who received the AZD1222 COVID-19 vaccine.

The chain couples TRBV11-2 to TRBJ1-1; 12 positions agree with TRBD1. CDR1 SGHAT and CDR2 FQNNGV come from the germline V gene. With 6 bases clipped from V and 5 bases from J, the junction kept 1 base outside the gene matches. The CDR3 totals 13 residues. This chain's CDR3 is CASRGQGATEAFF. In DNA form, the CDR3 reads TGTGCCAGCAGGGGACAGGGGGCTACTGAAGCTTTCTTT.

This chain links TRBV2 with TRBJ1-1, with D hard to call. Trimming stripped 3 bases from V and 4 bases from J, with 9 bases between. CDR1 is SNHLY and CDR2 is FYNNEI in the germline V gene. The CDR3 covers 13 residues. The CDR3 DNA reads TGTGCCAGCAGTGAGACGGGAGTCACTGAAGCTTTCTTT. This codes for CASSETGVTEAFF.

The chain has TRBV4-1 and TRBJ1-1; D possibly corresponds to TRBD1 (5 bases). Between the trimmed V and J ends, which lost 1 base and 0 bases, there was a span of 12 bases. The CDR3 sequence is 16 residues long. Germline lookup yields CDR1 MGHRA and CDR2 YSYEKL. The CDR3 loop is CASSQGATGLNTEAFF. CDR3 nucleotide sequence: TGCGCCAGCAGCCAAGGGGCAACAGGATTGAACACTGAAGCTTTCTTT.

The chain employs TRBV19 and TRBJ2-7; D gene ambiguous. V shed 5 bases and J shed 4 bases, with 18 bases lying between them. The CDR3 consists of 15 residues. Germline loops: CDR1 LNHDA, CDR2 SQIVND (reference sequence). Here the CDR3 reads CASSYGPGQGYEQYF. CDR3 nucleotide sequence: TGTGCCAGTAGTTATGGGCCCGGTCAAGGGTACGAGCAGTACTTC. The full variable domain, in which reference TRBV19 and TRBJ2-7 provide the parts outside the CDR3, is DGGITQSPKYLFRKEGQNVTLSCEQNLNHDAMYWYRQDPGQGLRLIYYSQIVNDFQKGDIAEGYSVSREKKESFPLTVTSAQKNPTAFYLCASSYGPGQGYEQYFGPGTRLTVT.

The chain recombines TRBV5-4 with TRBJ2-1, with TRBD1 identical over 7 bases. Germline CDR1 is SGHNT and CDR2 is YYREEE (reference sequence). The CDR3 length is 14 residues. V shed 3 bases, J shed 4 bases, and the junction held 4 bases outside the gene matches. The CDR3, as DNA: TGTGCCAGCAGCTCCGGACAGGAATACAATGAGCAGTTCTTC. The encoded protein is CASSSGQEYNEQFF.

The V and J genes are TRBV15 and TRBJ1-2, with D uncertain. This CDR3 spans 16 amino acids. CDR1 LNHNV and CDR2 YYDKDF come from the germline V gene (reference sequence). With 3 bases removed from V and 5 bases from J, the gap between germline ends came to 19 bases. The CDR3: CATSSPSNRSRYGYTF. CDR3 DNA: TGTGCCACCAGCAGCCCCTCGAACCGGTCCCGGTATGGCTACACCTTC.

The V call is TRBV30, the J call TRBJ2-4, with D maybe TRBD2 (5 bases). V shed 4 bases and J shed 3 bases, with 7 bases lying between them. In germline, CDR1 is GTSNPN, CDR2 SVGIG (reference sequence). CDR3 length: 12 residues. In DNA, the CDR3 is TGTGCCTGGACAGACTACAAAAACATTCAGTACTTC. Translating gives CAWTDYKNIQYF.

The chain has TRBV19 and TRBJ2-7, with 11 bases that match TRBD2. Germline lookup yields CDR1 LNHDA and CDR2 SQIVND (reference sequence). J was trimmed by 6 bases and V by 3 bases; bases with no gene match: 10. The CDR3 contains 16 residues. CDR3 residues: CASSIGIAGGPGEQYF. The CDR3 region has the DNA TGTGCCAGTAGTATCGGAATAGCGGGAGGGCCGGGCGAGCAGTACTTC.

The chain has TRBV13 and TRBJ2-3; 11 positions match TRBD2. Germline CDR1 PRHDT, CDR2 FYEKMQ (reference sequence). The CDR3 extends over 21 amino acids. With V trimmed by 5 bases and J by 0 bases, 19 bases remained unmatched. CDR3 in amino acids: CASSPKPGLTSGMTSTDTQYF. CDR3 sequence (DNA): TGTGCCAGCAGCCCTAAACCGGGGTTGACTAGCGGGATGACTAGCACAGATACGCAGTATTTT.

The V gene is TRBV4-1, the J gene TRBJ2-3, with D tentatively TRBD1 or TRBD2 (5 bases each). V lost 4 bases and J 1 base, leaving 15 bases between the germline ends. Per the germline V gene, CDR1 is MGHRA and CDR2 is YSYEKL. This CDR3 comprises 16 residues. Written as DNA, the CDR3 is TGCGCCAGCAGCCCGGGACCGGGGCGGGGCACAGATACGCAGTATTTT. The encoded protein is CASSPGPGRGTDTQYF.

V usage is TRBV30 and J usage is TRBJ1-2, with D possibly being TRBD1 (6 bases). V lost 0 bases and J 7 bases, leaving 21 bases between the germline ends. The CDR3 has 16 residues. Germline CDR1 GTSNPN, CDR2 SVGIG (reference sequence). The CDR3: CAWSVSTPGQGGGYTF. For the CDR3, the DNA is TGTGCCTGGAGTGTATCCACTCCGGGACAAGGAGGTGGCTACACCTTC.

The chain links TRBV3-1 (or the pseudogene TRBV3-2) to TRBJ2-3, with D perhaps TRBD2 (6 bases). The V end was cut by 7 bases, the J end by 2 bases, with 13 bases between. The germline gives CDR1 LGHDT, CDR2 YNNKEL (reference sequence). This CDR3 is built from 14 residues. Here the CDR3 reads CASTLGGTTDTQYF. The CDR3 bases are TGTGCCAGCACATTGGGGGGAACCACAGATACGCAGTATTTT.

This chain links TRBV5-5 with TRBJ2-7; D is unresolved. Trimming left V 1 base short and J 3 bases short, with 14 bases between. This CDR3 has 15 residues. Germline V gives CDR1 SGHKS, CDR2 YYEKEE (reference sequence). The CDR3 nucleotides read TGTGCCAGCAGCTTGTACGACGGTTGGGTCTACGAGCAGTACTTC. Translating gives CASSLYDGWVYEQYF. Looking up the rest from reference TRBV5-5 and TRBJ2-7 gives the full variable domain: DAGVTQSPTHLIKTRGQQVTLRCSPISGHKSVSWYQQVLGQGPQFIFQYYEKEERGRGNFPDRFSARQFPNYSSELNVNALLLGDSALYLCASSLYDGWVYEQYFGPGTRLTVT.

The chain recombines TRBV5-6 with TRBJ2-1, with 7 positions matching TRBD1. The CDR3 is 16 amino acids. V shed 4 bases, J shed 3 bases, and the junction held 10 bases outside the gene matches. CDR1 and CDR2 from the germline V gene are SGHDT and YYEEEE. The CDR3 loop reads CASSPPTGTIYNEQFF. In DNA form, the CDR3 reads TGTGCCAGCAGCCCCCCGACAGGGACGATCTACAATGAGCAGTTCTTC. Drawing the rest from reference TRBV5-6 and TRBJ2-1, the complete variable domain is DAGVTQSPTHLIKTRGQQVTLRCSPKSGHDTVSWYQQALGQGPQFIFQYYEEEERQRGNFPDRFSGHQFPNYSSELNVNALLLGDSALYLCASSPPTGTIYNEQFFGPGTRLTVL.

The rearrangement joins TRBV7-8 to TRBJ2-5; D not certain. The CDR3 spans 13 residues. Trimming took 1 base from V and 1 from J, leaving 4 bases between them. The V gene's germline CDR1 is SGHVS and CDR2 FQNEAQ. CDR3 DNA sequence: TGTGCCAGCAGCTTAGGCATCCAAGAGACCCAGTACTTC. Encoded protein: CASSLGIQETQYF.

The chain couples TRBV7-9 to TRBJ1-6; 10 nucleotides align to TRBD1. The CDR3 length is 16 residues. The V gene's germline CDR1 is SEHNR and CDR2 FQNEAQ (reference sequence). With V trimmed by 7 bases and J by 5 bases, 8 bases remained unmatched. The CDR3 DNA follows: TGTGCCAGCACCCCTACCGGGACAGGGGATAATTCACCCCTCCACTTT. It specifies CASTPTGTGDNSPLHF.

The CDR3 DNA is TGTGCCAGCAGCAAAGAGACAGGGGGAAGAAATGAGCAGTTCTTC. Protein: CASSKETGGRNEQFF. The chain links TRBV21-1 to TRBJ2-1; the table's D call of TRBD1 was not tested on the DNA. TRBV21-1 is noted as a pseudogene. This CDR3 is built from 15 residues.

The chain uses TRBV11-2 and TRBJ2-7, with D unclear. CDR1 and CDR2 (germline): SGHAT, FQNNGV. The V gene lost 5 bases and the J gene lost 7 bases, with 12 bases spanning the gap. The CDR3 length is 12 residues. CDR3 region: CASSRSTDEQYF. The CDR3 DNA follows: TGTGCCAGCAGCAGATCGACGGATGAGCAGTACTTC.

The V and J genes are TRBV5-1 and TRBJ2-7; TRBD2 matches at 11 bases. CDR3 length: 16 residues. Trimming took 4 bases from V and 6 from J; bases not matched to a gene: 12. Germline V CDR1 and CDR2: SGHRS, YFSETQ. This CDR3 reads CASSLLAGGPSSEQYF. The DNA of the CDR3 is TGCGCCAGCAGCCTTTTAGCGGGAGGGCCTTCTTCCGAGCAGTACTTC.